The text below deals with one T cell receptor (beta chain). The germline V gene encodes CDR1 LGHDT and CDR2 YNNKEL (reference sequence). V was pared by 3 bases and J by 6 bases, with 6 bases between. The CDR3 totals 11 residues. These data originate in a study of blood T cell repertoires in COVID-19. Study as a whole: Researchers got acute and convalescent COVID-19 samples from the United States, Italy and Spain.

Profiled with immunoSEQ multiplex PCR; TCRdb holds only in-frame clones, not every one. The sample records approximately 280,000 clones, over 75% being singletons. This sequence was found in a woman aged 70-85 years with acute or convalescent COVID-19. The V gene is TRBV3-1 (or the pseudogene TRBV3-2), the J gene TRBJ2-7; perhaps TRBD2 as D (6 bases). Sequenced sample: peripheral blood. The CDR3 nucleotides read TGTGCCAGCAGCCAGGGGGGCGAGCAGTACTTC. Residues: CASSQGGEQYF.